This T cell receptor beta chain originates from a study of OX40 agonist ivuxolimab in advanced cancers. Looking at the study overall: Intravenous ivuxolimab at 0.01 to 10 mg/kg was given to patients every 2 weeks.

General study points: Some of the lowest clonal expansion was seen in partial responders at 0.1-3.0 mg/kg.

The CDR3 extends over 14 amino acids. V shed 5 bases and J shed 0 bases, with 11 bases lying between them. In germline, CDR1 is SEHNR, CDR2 FQNEAQ (reference sequence). Sequencing used immunoSEQ multiplex PCR; TCRdb keeps in-frame clones, though not all of them. This table has about 66,000 clones, about 85% appearing once. For this clone: Its specificity is unknown.

The chain couples TRBV7-9 to TRBJ2-7; D is unresolved. The TCR comes from an adult with an advanced solid tumor such as melanoma, head and neck, liver or kidney cancer. This specimen consisted of CD4+ or CD8+ T cells sorted from blood, obtained in a trial of the OX40 agonist ivuxolimab. CDR3 sequence reads: CASSPRGVSYEQYF. As DNA, the CDR3 is TGTGCCAGCAGCCCCCGAGGAGTCTCCTACGAGCAGTACTTC.